This T cell receptor beta chain was captured in a study of human CD8 memory T cell subsets. CD8+ T cells were isolated by negative magnetic selection. Per subset, duplicate vials of around 150,000 sorted CD8+ T cells supplied RNA. Germline-derived CDR1 and CDR2 are DFQATT and SNEGSKA (reference sequence). This CDR3 spans 16 amino acids. It was UMI-labeled 5' RACE by which the TCR beta libraries were made. In the authors' methods: TCR beta libraries each contained roughly 3,000 to 20,000 functional CDR3 beta clonotypes. TCRdb reprocessed the 5' RACE reads, keeping one entry per CDR3 protein, no DNA. TCRdb, not the original authors, processed these V and J calls. This table lists 10,000 to 12,000 distinct CDR3 sequences.

This chain joins TRBV20-1 and TRBJ2-7; as DNA is missing, the TRBD1 call by TCRdb cannot be tested. The sample consisted of CD8+ T cells from PBMCs. The source is a human donor in good health. CDR3 in amino acids: CSARDEATGSLYEQYF.